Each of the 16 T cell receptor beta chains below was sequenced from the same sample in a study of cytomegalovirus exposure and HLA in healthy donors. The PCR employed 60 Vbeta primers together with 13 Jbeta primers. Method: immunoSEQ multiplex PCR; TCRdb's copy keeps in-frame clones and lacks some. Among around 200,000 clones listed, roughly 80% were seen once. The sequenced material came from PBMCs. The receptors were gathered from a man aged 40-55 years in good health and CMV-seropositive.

The CDR3 region is CASSQPPRASYNEQFF. The CDR3 region has the DNA TGCGCCAGCAGCCAACCCCCGAGAGCATCCTACAATGAGCAGTTCTTC. This chain links TRBV4-1 with TRBJ2-1; unclear D gene. CDR1 is MGHRA and CDR2 is YSYEKL in the germline V gene. CDR3 length: 16 amino acids. V was pared by 2 bases and J by 1 base, with 12 bases between.

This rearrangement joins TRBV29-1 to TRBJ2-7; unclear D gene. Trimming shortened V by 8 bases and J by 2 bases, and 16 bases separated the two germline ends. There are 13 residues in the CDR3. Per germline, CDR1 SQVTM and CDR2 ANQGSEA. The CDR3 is CSPRRKYPYEQYF. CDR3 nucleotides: TGCAGCCCCCGGAGAAAATACCCCTACGAGCAGTACTTC.

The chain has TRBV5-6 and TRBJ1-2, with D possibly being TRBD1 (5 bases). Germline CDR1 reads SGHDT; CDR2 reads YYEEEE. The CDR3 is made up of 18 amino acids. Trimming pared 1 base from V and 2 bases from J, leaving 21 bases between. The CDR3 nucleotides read TGTGCCAGCAGCTTGATGTTCGGTGGCGGGGGATCAAACTATGGCTACACCTTC. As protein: CASSLMFGGGGSNYGYTF. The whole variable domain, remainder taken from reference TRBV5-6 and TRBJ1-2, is DAGVTQSPTHLIKTRGQQVTLRCSPKSGHDTVSWYQQALGQGPQFIFQYYEEEERQRGNFPDRFSGHQFPNYSSELNVNALLLGDSALYLCASSLMFGGGGSNYGYTFGSGTRLTVV.

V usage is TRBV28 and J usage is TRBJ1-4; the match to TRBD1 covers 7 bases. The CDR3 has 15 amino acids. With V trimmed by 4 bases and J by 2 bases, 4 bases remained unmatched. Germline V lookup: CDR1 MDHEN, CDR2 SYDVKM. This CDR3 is CASSSTGATNEKLFF. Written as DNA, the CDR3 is TGTGCCAGCAGTTCCACAGGGGCGACTAATGAAAAACTGTTTTTT.

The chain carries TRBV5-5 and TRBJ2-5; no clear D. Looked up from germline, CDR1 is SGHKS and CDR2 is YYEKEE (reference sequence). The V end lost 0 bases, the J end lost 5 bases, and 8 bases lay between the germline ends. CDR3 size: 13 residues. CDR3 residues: CASSLDARETQYF. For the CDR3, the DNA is TGTGCCAGCAGCTTGGACGCACGGGAGACCCAGTACTTC. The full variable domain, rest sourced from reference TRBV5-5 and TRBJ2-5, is DAGVTQSPTHLIKTRGQQVTLRCSPISGHKSVSWYQQVLGQGPQFIFQYYEKEERGRGNFPDRFSARQFPNYSSELNVNALLLGDSALYLCASSLDARETQYFGPGTRLLVL.

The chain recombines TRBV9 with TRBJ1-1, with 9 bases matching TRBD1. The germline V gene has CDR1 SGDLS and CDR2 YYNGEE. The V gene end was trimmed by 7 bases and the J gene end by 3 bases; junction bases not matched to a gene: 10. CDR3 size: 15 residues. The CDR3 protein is CASGTGSLLYTEAFF. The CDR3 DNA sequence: TGTGCCAGCGGGACAGGGTCCCTTCTGTACACTGAAGCTTTCTTT.

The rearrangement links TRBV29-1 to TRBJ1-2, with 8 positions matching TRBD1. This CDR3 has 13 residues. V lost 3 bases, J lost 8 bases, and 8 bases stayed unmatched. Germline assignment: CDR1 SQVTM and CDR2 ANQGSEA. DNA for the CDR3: TGCAGCGTTGATCCGGACAGGGCGGGAGGCTACACCTTC. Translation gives CSVDPDRAGGYTF.

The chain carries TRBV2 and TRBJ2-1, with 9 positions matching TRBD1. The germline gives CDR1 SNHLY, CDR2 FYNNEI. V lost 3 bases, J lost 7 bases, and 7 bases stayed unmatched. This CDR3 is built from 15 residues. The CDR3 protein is CASSEGQGVKNEQFF. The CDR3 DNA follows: TGTGCCAGCAGTGAGGGACAGGGTGTCAAAAATGAGCAGTTCTTC.

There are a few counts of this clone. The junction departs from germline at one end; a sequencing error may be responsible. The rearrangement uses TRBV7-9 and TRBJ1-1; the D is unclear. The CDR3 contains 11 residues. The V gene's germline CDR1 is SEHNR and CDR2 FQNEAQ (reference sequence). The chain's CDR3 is CSSSLGREAFF. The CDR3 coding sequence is TGTTCCAGCAGCTTAGGGCGGGAAGCTTTCTTT.

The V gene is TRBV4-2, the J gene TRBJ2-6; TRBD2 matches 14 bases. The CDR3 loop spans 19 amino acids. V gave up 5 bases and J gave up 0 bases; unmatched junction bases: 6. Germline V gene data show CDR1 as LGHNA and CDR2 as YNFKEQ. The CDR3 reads CASSLGLAGAGSGANVLTF. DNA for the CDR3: TGTGCCAGCAGCTTGGGACTAGCGGGGGCCGGCTCTGGGGCCAACGTCCTGACTTTC.

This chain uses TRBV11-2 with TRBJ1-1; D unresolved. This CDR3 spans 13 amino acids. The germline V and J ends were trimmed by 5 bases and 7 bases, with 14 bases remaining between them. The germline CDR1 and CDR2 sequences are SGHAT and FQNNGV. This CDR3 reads CASSPSRSNEAFF. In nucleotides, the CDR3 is TGTGCCAGCAGCCCCTCGCGGTCTAATGAAGCTTTCTTT.

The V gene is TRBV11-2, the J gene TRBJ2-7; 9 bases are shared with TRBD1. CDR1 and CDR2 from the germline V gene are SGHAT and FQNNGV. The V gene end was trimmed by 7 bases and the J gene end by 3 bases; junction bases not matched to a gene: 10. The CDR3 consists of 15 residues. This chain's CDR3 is CASTVSGTGIYEQYF. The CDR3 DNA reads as TGTGCCAGCACCGTTTCCGGGACAGGGATCTACGAGCAGTACTTC.

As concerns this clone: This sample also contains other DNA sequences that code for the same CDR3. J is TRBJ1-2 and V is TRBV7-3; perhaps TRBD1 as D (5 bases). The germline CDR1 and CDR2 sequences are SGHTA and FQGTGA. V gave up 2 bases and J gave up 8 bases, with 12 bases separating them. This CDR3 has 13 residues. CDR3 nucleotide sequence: TGTGCCAGCAGCTTAGGAGGGGTAGGCGGCTACACCTTC. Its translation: CASSLGGVGGYTF.

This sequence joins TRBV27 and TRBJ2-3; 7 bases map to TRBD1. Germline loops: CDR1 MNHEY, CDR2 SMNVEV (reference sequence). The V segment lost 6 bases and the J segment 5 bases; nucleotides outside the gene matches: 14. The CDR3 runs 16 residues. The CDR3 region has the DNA TGTGCCAGCAGCACCACCCGACAGGGTATCAAAGATACGCAGTATTTT. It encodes CASSTTRQGIKDTQYF.

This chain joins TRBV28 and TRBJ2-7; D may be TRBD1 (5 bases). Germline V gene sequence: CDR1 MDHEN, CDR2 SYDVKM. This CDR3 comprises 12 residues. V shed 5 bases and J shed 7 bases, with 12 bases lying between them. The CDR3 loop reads CASSTQGREQYF. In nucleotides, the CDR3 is TGTGCCAGCAGTACCCAGGGTCGGGAGCAGTACTTC.

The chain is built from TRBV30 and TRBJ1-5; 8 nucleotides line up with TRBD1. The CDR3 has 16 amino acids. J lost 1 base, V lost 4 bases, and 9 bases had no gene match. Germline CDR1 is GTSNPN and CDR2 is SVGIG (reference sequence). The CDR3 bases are TGTGCCTGGACACAGGGGGGTGCGAGGAGCAATCAGCCCCAGCATTTT. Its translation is CAWTQGGARSNQPQHF. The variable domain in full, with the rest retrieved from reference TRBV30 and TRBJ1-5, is SQTIHQWPATLVQPVGSPLSLECTVEGTSNPNLYWYRQAAGRGLQLLFYSVGIGQISSEVPQNLSASRPQDRQFILSSKKLLLSDSGFYLCAWTQGGARSNQPQHFGDGTRLSIL.